The T cell receptor beta chain under discussion was sequenced for a study of shared clonotypes between healthy human individuals. TCRdb's table, derived via immunoSEQ multiplex PCR, lists solely in-frame clones and lacks some. The sample comprises about 980,000 clones, 76% of which are singletons, and around 1.4% rests with the top ten. CD4+ cells were split into CD45RA+ naive and CD45RA-negative memory subsets. This clone occurred once. Its antigen is undetermined. Overall study findings and caveats: Of the naive CD4 clonotypes, about 5% were shared across a few donors. Non-shared clonotypes had lower generation probabilities than those shared by all four donors.

Sequencing was done on a sample of memory CD4+ T cells sorted from blood. Subset specified: CD45RA-negative fraction. This TCR came from a man aged 18-30 years in good health.

The CDR3 DNA reads as TGTGCCAGCAGCCCACTAGACGATACGCAGTATTTT. Protein: CASSPLDDTQYF. The chain recombines TRBV5-4 with TRBJ2-3; a possible D gene is TRBD2 (5 bases). The germline CDR1 and CDR2 sequences are SGHNT and YYREEE (reference sequence). V gave up 4 bases and J gave up 6 bases, with 9 bases separating them. The CDR3 is made up of 12 amino acids.